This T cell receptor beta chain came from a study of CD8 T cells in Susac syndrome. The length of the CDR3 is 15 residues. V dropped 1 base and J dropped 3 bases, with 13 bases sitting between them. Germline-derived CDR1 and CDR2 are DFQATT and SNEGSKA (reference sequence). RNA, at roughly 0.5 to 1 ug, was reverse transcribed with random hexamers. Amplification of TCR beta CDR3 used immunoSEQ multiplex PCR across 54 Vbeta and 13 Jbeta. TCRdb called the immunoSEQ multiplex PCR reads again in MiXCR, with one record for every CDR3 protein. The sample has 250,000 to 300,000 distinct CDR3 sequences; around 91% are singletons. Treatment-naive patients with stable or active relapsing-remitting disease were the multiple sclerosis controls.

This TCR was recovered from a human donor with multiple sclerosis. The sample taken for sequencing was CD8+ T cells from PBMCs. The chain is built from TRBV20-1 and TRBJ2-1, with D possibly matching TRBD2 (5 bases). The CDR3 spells CSARGLAEYYNEQFF. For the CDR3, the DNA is TGCAGTGCTAGAGGGCTAGCTGAATACTACAATGAGCAGTTCTTC.